A single sample gave rise to the 5 T cell receptor beta chains below, sequenced in a study of long-term antiretroviral therapy in people with HIV. Runs used v3.0 of the immunoSEQ assay and were done at survey level. Here immunoSEQ multiplex PCR was the method, and the copy in TCRdb shows in-frame clones only, minus some. The sample lists 33,000 or so clones; about 98% were seen once. This specimen consisted of unsorted PBMCs, obtained 7.6 years after starting antiretroviral therapy. The receptors here all came from a young man with HIV.

The genes are TRBV11-2 and TRBJ1-5, with 8 nucleotides matching TRBD1. Germline assignment: CDR1 SGHAT and CDR2 FQNNGV. The CDR3 has 15 amino acids. V gave up 3 bases and J gave up 10 bases; unmatched junction bases: 11. The CDR3 DNA reads as TGTGCCAGCAGCTTCGACAGGGGCCATACGTTTCCCCAGCATTTT. This encodes CASSFDRGHTFPQHF.

The chain is built from TRBV6-5 and TRBJ2-1; D remains unclear. This CDR3 is 15 amino acids long. Germline assignment: CDR1 MNHEY and CDR2 SVGAGI. Trimming stripped 2 bases from V and 0 bases from J, with 8 bases between. The CDR3 sequence is CASSYGWSSYNEQFF. The CDR3 nucleotides are TGTGCCAGCAGTTACGGCTGGAGCTCCTACAATGAGCAGTTCTTC.

V and J are TRBV6-1 and TRBJ2-5; 8 bases agree with TRBD1. Trimming took 8 bases from V and 5 from J; bases not matched to a gene: 7. This CDR3 comprises 13 residues. CDR1 and CDR2 (germline): MNHNS, SASEGT. This chain's CDR3 is CASGTAGGETQYF. CDR3 bases: TGTGCCAGCGGGACAGCAGGGGGCGAGACCCAGTACTTC.

The V and J genes are TRBV4-1 and TRBJ1-5; D unclear. This CDR3 region has 13 residues. The ends were cut back, 4 bases at V and 7 bases at J, with 11 bases in the middle. CDR1 is MGHRA and CDR2 is YSYEKL in the germline V gene. Written as DNA, the CDR3 is TGCGCCAGCAGCCCCGGTCCTGGGCAGCCCCAGCATTTT. Its protein product is CASSPGPGQPQHF.

This chain uses TRBV20-1 with TRBJ1-1, with a tentative D call TRBD1 (5 bases). Looked up from germline, CDR1 is DFQATT and CDR2 is SNEGSKA (reference sequence). This CDR3 contains 10 residues. Trimming removed 3 bases from V and 8 bases from J, with 7 bases in between. This chain's CDR3 is CSARRTEAFF. CDR3 nucleotides: TGCAGTGCTAGGAGGACAGAAGCTTTCTTT.